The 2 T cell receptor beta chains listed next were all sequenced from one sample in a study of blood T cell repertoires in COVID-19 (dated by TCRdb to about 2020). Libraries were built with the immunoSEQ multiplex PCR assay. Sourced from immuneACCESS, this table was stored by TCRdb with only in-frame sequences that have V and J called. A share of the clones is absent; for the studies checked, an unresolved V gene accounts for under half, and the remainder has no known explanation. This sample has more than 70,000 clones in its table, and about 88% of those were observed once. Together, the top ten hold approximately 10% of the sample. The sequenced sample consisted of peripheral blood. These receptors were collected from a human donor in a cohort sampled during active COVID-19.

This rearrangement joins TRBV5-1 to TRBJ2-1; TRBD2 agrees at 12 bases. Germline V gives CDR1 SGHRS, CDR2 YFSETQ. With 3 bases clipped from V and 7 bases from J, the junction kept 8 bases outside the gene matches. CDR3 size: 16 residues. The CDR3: CASSSMTSGSSNEQFF. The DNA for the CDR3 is TGCGCCAGCAGCTCCATGACTAGCGGGAGTTCGAATGAGCAGTTCTTC.

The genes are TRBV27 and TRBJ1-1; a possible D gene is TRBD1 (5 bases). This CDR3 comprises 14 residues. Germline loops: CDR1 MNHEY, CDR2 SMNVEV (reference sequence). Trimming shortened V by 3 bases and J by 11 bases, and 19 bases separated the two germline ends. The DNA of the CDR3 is TGTGCCAGCAGTTTGGAGAGAACGGGACTGGGCGCTTTCTTT. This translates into CASSLERTGLGAFF.